This TCR beta chain is from a study of T-cell reconstitution after alpha-beta-depleted transplantation in children. Germline CDR1 is KGHSH and CDR2 is LQKENI. The CDR3 is made up of 17 amino acids. The V segment lost 2 bases and the J segment 10 bases; nucleotides outside the gene matches: 14. Unique molecular identifiers were used to barcode this TCRbeta library. From the PCR reads, TCRdb called clonotypes with MiXCR, one entry per CDR3 protein. The sample records more than 400,000 distinct CDR3 sequences, around 46% being singletons. Findings and limits, study-wide: Several hundred expanded graft clones reportedly gave rise to the alpha-beta T cells present about two months after transplant. Surviving recipient T cells and thymic progenitors produced the high day-60 TCRbeta diversity seen in some patients. At the one-year point after transplant, T-cell counts and TCRbeta diversity were found to come mostly from T cells that had been newly produced.

Only a few counts were recorded for this clonotype. Antigen: not known. V is TRBV18 and J is TRBJ2-1, with 10 nucleotides matching TRBD2. The sequence derives from a girl aged 2 to 10 with aplastic anemia, due to receive a stem cell transplant. This material consisted of PBMCs, taken before TCRalphabeta/CD19-depleted stem cell transplant. This CDR3 reads CASSPGGAGGPNEEQFF. The CDR3 bases are TGTGCCAGCTCACCAGGGGGAGCGGGAGGGCCGAATGAAGAGCAGTTCTTC.